The rows below give T cell receptor beta chains drawn from one sample of a study of blood T cell repertoires in COVID-19. The repertoire was sequenced with immunoSEQ multiplex PCR; TCRdb's copy has only in-frame clones and lacks some. The sample carries roughly 290,000 clones, 75% to 90% recorded once. Specimen: peripheral blood. The receptors derive from a woman aged 55-70 years with acute or convalescent COVID-19. Both conserved end residues are part of each CDR3. The D gene is left open where the match is weak. Some rows mark clone size as missing; the rest say once, few, many or name a class of expanded clone.

V: TRBV3-1/TRBV3-2
D: -
size: -
J: TRBJ2-1
CDR3: CASSHSPGLRGNEQFF
DNA: TGTGCCAGCAGCCATTCTCCGGGACTTAGGGGCAATGAGCAGTTCTTC

V: TRBV7-2
D: -
size: -
J: TRBJ1-1
CDR3: CASSLVDIKWTEAFF
DNA: TGTGCCAGCAGCTTAGTCGACATAAAATGGACTGAAGCTTTCTTT

V: TRBV9
D: TRBD2
size: many
J: TRBJ2-3
CDR3: CASSPWTSGDTQYF
DNA: TGTGCCAGCAGCCCTTGGACTAGCGGAGATACGCAGTATTTT

V: TRBV9
D: -
size: -
J: TRBJ1-6
CDR3: CASSVGWEGSPLHF
DNA: TGTGCCAGCAGCGTTGGGTGGGAGGGTTCACCCCTCCACTTT

V: TRBV28
D: -
size: -
J: TRBJ1-3
CDR3: CASSPPNRAGNTIYF
DNA: TGTGCCAGCAGTCCGCCCAACAGGGCTGGAAACACCATATATTTT

V: TRBV5-5
D: TRBD1
size: -
J: TRBJ1-4
CDR3: CASSLNRGSEKLFF
DNA: TGTGCCAGCAGCTTGAACAGGGGATCTGAAAAACTGTTTTTT

V: TRBV5-1
D: -
size: -
J: TRBJ1-2
CDR3: CASSLVGAGGYTF
DNA: TGCGCCAGCAGCTTGGTAGGGGCCGGGGGCTACACCTTC

V: TRBV14
D: TRBD1
size: -
J: TRBJ2-5
CDR3: CASSQDLPRTGETQYF
DNA: TGTGCCAGCAGCCAAGATCTTCCCAGGACAGGGGAGACCCAGTACTTC

V: TRBV4-1
D: TRBD1
size: -
J: TRBJ2-7
CDR3: CASSQDQGATYEQYF
DNA: TGCGCCAGCAGCCAAGATCAGGGGGCCACCTACGAGCAGTACTTC

V: TRBV19
D: TRBD2
size: -
J: TRBJ2-5
CDR3: CASSTGGGGGETQYF
DNA: TGTGCCAGTAGTACTGGCGGCGGGGGAGGAGAGACCCAGTACTTC

V: TRBV5-1
D: -
size: once
J: TRBJ2-5
CDR3: CASSFGLAETQYF
DNA: TGCGCCAGCAGCTTCGGGCTAGCGGAGACCCAGTACTTC

V: TRBV19
D: -
size: -
J: TRBJ2-7
CDR3: CASKRGPQEGEQYF
DNA: TGTGCCAGTAAAAGGGGCCCACAAGAAGGCGAGCAGTACTTC

V: TRBV27
D: -
size: -
J: TRBJ2-5
CDR3: CASSFVWTRGETQYF
DNA: TGTGCCAGCAGTTTCGTATGGACCCGGGGAGAGACCCAGTACTTC

V: TRBV13
D: TRBD2
size: -
J: TRBJ2-3
CDR3: CASSPTPGTSADTQYF
DNA: TGTGCCAGCAGCCCTACTCCCGGGACTAGCGCAGATACGCAGTATTTT

V: TRBV5-8
D: TRBD2
size: -
J: TRBJ2-3
CDR3: CASSLVLAGNSADTQYF
DNA: TGTGCCAGCAGCTTGGTACTAGCGGGTAACAGTGCAGATACGCAGTATTTT

V: TRBV28
D: -
size: -
J: TRBJ2-7
CDR3: CASSLGSYEQYF
DNA: TGTGCCAGCAGTTTGGGCAGCTACGAGCAGTACTTC

V: TRBV20-1
D: TRBD2
size: once
J: TRBJ2-1
CDR3: CSASWAGGFNEQFF
DNA: TGCAGTGCTAGTTGGGCGGGGGGGTTCAATGAGCAGTTCTTC

V: TRBV5-4
D: -
size: -
J: TRBJ2-3
CDR3: CASSLMGLGSTDTQYF
DNA: TGTGCCAGCAGCTTGATGGGGCTGGGGAGCACAGATACGCAGTATTTT

V: TRBV9
D: TRBD2
size: -
J: TRBJ2-1
CDR3: CASSVEARGGTYNEQFF
DNA: TGTGCCAGCAGCGTAGAGGCGCGGGGGGGGACCTACAATGAGCAGTTCTTC

V: TRBV29-1
D: TRBD1
size: -
J: TRBJ1-1
CDR3: CSVLNSGGGKAFF
DNA: TGCAGCGTTTTGAATTCAGGGGGCGGGAAAGCTTTCTTT

V: TRBV28
D: -
size: -
J: TRBJ2-2
CDR3: CATSTEARRELFF
DNA: TGTGCCACTTCTACTGAGGCCCGGCGGGAGCTGTTTTTT

V: TRBV7-2
D: -
size: -
J: TRBJ1-2
CDR3: CASSLAVDYGYTF
DNA: TGTGCCAGCAGTCTCGCAGTTGACTATGGCTACACCTTC

V: TRBV30
D: TRBD2
size: -
J: TRBJ2-1
CDR3: CAWSITSGRQEQFF
DNA: TGTGCCTGGAGTATCACTAGCGGGAGACAAGAGCAGTTCTTC

V: TRBV27
D: -
size: -
J: TRBJ1-1
CDR3: CASRRTGNTEAFF
DNA: TGTGCCAGCAGACGAACAGGGAACACTGAAGCTTTCTTT

V: TRBV6-5
D: -
size: few
J: TRBJ1-6
CDR3: CASNTGSSYNSPLHF
DNA: TGTGCCAGCAATACAGGGAGCTCCTATAATTCACCCCTCCACTTT

V: TRBV28
D: -
size: -
J: TRBJ2-7
CDR3: CASSFQTYTYEQYF
DNA: TGTGCCAGCAGCTTCCAGACATATACCTACGAGCAGTACTTC

V: TRBV3-1/TRBV3-2
D: -
size: -
J: TRBJ1-2
CDR3: CASSQAGGGYTF
DNA: TGTGCCAGCAGCCAAGCCGGGGGAGGCTACACCTTC

V: TRBV5-6
D: TRBD1
size: -
J: TRBJ1-5
CDR3: CASSSQGLNQPQHF
DNA: TGTGCCAGCAGCTCACAGGGGCTCAATCAGCCCCAGCATTTT

V: TRBV7-2
D: -
size: -
J: TRBJ1-2
CDR3: CASSFRQVYGYTF
DNA: TGTGCCAGCAGCTTTAGACAGGTGTATGGCTACACCTTC

V: TRBV12-3/TRBV12-4
D: -
size: -
J: TRBJ1-4
CDR3: CASSLGGAEKLFF
DNA: TGTGCCAGCAGTTTGGGCGGGGCGGAAAAACTGTTTTTT

V: TRBV5-4
D: -
size: -
J: TRBJ1-1
CDR3: CASSLKDDTRAFF
DNA: TGTGCCAGCAGCTTGAAGGATGACACACGGGCTTTCTTT

V: TRBV3-1/TRBV3-2
D: -
size: -
J: TRBJ2-7
CDR3: CASSQGRRIEQYF
DNA: TGTGCCAGCAGCCAAGGGCGGAGAATCGAGCAGTACTTC

V: TRBV21-1
D: -
size: -
J: TRBJ1-2
CDR3: CASSKETTDFNYGYTF
DNA: TGTGCCAGCAGCAAAGAAACGACGGACTTTAACTATGGCTACACCTTC

V: TRBV19
D: -
size: -
J: TRBJ1-5
CDR3: CASSLQGDQPQHF
DNA: TGTGCCAGTAGTCTACAGGGAGATCAGCCCCAGCATTTT

V: TRBV21-1
D: -
size: -
J: TRBJ1-5
CDR3: CASSKLNYGQVDQPQHF
DNA: TGTGCCAGCAGCAAACTTAACTATGGACAGGTGGATCAGCCCCAGCATTTT

V: TRBV9
D: TRBD1
size: -
J: TRBJ2-7
CDR3: CASSARGGSYEQYF
DNA: TGTGCCAGCAGCGCCCGAGGGGGCAGCTACGAGCAGTACTTC

V: TRBV13
D: -
size: -
J: TRBJ2-1
CDR3: CASSLGRLEQFF
DNA: TGTGCCAGCAGCTTAGGCCGACTGGAGCAGTTCTTC

V: TRBV10-3
D: -
size: -
J: TRBJ1-1
CDR3: CAISNEQINTEAFF
DNA: TGTGCCATCAGTAACGAACAAATAAACACTGAAGCTTTCTTT

V: TRBV3-1/TRBV3-2
D: TRBD2
size: once
J: TRBJ2-1
CDR3: CASSPTPGTSALF
DNA: TGTGCCAGCAGCCCTACTCCCGGGACTAGCGCCCTCTTC

V: TRBV13
D: TRBD1
size: -
J: TRBJ2-7
CDR3: CASSSPGQGAGEQYF
DNA: TGTGCCAGCAGCTCCCCGGGACAGGGGGCGGGGGAGCAGTACTTC